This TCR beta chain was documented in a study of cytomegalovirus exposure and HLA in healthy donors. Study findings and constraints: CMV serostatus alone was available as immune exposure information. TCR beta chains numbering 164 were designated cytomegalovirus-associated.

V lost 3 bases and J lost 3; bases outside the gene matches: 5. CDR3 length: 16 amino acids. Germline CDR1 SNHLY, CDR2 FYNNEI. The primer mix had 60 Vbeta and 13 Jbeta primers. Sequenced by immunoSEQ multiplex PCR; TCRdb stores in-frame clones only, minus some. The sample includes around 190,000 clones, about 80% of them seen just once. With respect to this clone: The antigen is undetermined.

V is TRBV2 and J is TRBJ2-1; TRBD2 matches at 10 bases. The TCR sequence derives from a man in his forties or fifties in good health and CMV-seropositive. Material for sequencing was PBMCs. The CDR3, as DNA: TGTGCCAGCAGTGAGGCTAGCGGGGGACTCTACAATGAGCAGTTCTTC. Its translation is CASSEASGGLYNEQFF.